This T cell receptor beta chain is from a study of blood T cell repertoires in COVID-19 (dated by TCRdb to 2020 to 2021). Regarding the complete study: The collaborator samples originated in the United States, Italy and Spain and spanned the acute and convalescent phases of COVID-19. Nearly every sample came with metadata listing a de-identified subject ID, COVID-19 status, age in years and sex. Samples came from the ongoing ImmuneRACE study (first 160 participants) plus 1,254 subjects from 6 global collaborators. The repertoires were made available in a free public database intended to serve as a resource for research on the immune response to SARS-CoV-2. The prospective study material was composed of cDNA or gDNA derived from T cells, B-cell-depleted T cells, or PBMCs. Where available, HLA class I and class II types were obtained from metadata supplied by the sample provider rather than from assay-based typing. The dataset comprised deeply sampled blood TCRbeta repertoires from subjects exposed to, actively infected with, or recovered from COVID-19. Results the study describes overall, beyond this receptor: Clinical and demographic metadata were provided uncurated, with the amount varying by source and participant.

A few counts support this clone. The clone's antigen remains unknown. No much larger clonotype is one base removed from it; base qualities were not supplied. CDR1 and CDR2 are drawn from the germline V gene (reference sequence): LNHDA, SQIVND. Spanning cysteine to phenylalanine, the CDR3 consists of 12 amino acids. The retained sequence is limited to the CDR3, 36 bases, with the frame set at the first base. V gives up 7 bases and J gives up 10 bases, and the segment between their germline ends measures 16 bases. Whole blood was collected in K2EDTA tubes by collaborating institutions according to the institutions' own protocols. For TCRbeta analysis, collaborators shipped samples as frozen whole blood, isolated PBMCs, or DNA extracted from either of those sample types. TCRbeta CDR3 regions were amplified from genomic DNA using the immunoSEQ Assay, a bias-controlled multiplex PCR. In the original analysis: Within the assay, amplification of reference gene primers was used to estimate how many nucleated cells each sample contained. Sequence reads were collapsed and filtered to measure the absolute abundance of every unique TCRbeta CDR3 rearrangement. For each sample, productive Simpson clonality was calculated as the square root of Simpson's diversity index across productive rearrangements. In TCRdb, the immuneACCESS table is reduced to in-frame sequences with V and J assigned. These tables do not hold every clone; where another copy was compared, an unresolved V gene accounts for under half, and the others remain unexplained. V, J and clone size are those of that table, while D and trimming were read from the DNA. Recorded for this sample are approximately 160,000 clones; roughly 83% of them occurred a single time. Roughly 14% of the sample belongs to the ten largest clones.

This sequence was found in a man younger than 35 with active or convalescent COVID-19. In this chain, TRBV19 is recombined with TRBJ1-1; a confident D gene designation cannot be given. The sequenced material came from peripheral blood. The nucleotide sequence reads as follows: TGTGCCAGTAATAACTTGGACGAGGGAGCTTTCTTT. Its amino acids are CASNNLDEGAFF.